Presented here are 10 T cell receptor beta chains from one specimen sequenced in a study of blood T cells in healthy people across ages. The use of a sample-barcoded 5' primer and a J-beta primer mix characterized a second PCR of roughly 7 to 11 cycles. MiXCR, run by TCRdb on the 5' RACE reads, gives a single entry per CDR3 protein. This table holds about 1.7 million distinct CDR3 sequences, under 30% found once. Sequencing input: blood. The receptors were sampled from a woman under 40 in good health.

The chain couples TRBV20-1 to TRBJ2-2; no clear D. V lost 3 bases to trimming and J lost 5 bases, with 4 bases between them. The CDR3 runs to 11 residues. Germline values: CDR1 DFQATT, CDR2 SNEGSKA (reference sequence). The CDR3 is CSARGTGELFF. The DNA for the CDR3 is TGCAGTGCTAGGGGTACCGGGGAGCTGTTTTTT.

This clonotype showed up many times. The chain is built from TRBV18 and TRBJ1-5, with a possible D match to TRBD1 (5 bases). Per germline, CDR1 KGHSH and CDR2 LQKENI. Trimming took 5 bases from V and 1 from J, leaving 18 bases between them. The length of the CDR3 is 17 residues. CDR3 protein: CASSTMQGARSNQPQHF. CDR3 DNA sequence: TGTGCCAGCTCAACAATGCAAGGGGCAAGGAGCAATCAGCCCCAGCATTTT.

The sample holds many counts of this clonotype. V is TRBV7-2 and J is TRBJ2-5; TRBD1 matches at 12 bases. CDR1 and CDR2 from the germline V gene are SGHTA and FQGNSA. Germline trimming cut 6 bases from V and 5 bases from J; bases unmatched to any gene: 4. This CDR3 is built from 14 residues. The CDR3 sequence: CASRGTGGSETQYF. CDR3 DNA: TGTGCCAGCAGGGGGACAGGGGGCTCGGAGACCCAGTACTTC.

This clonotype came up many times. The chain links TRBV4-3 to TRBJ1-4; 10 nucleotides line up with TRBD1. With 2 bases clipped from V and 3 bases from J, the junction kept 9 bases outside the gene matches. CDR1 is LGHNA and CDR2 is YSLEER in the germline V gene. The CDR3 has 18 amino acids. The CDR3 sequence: CASSQISGTGEANEKLFF. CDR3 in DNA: TGCGCCAGCAGCCAAATTTCCGGGACAGGGGAAGCTAATGAAAAACTGTTTTTT.

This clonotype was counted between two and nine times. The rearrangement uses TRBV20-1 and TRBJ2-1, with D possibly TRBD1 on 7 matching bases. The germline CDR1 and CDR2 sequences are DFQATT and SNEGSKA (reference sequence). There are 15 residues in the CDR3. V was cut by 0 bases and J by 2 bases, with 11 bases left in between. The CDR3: CSAREEGATYNEQFF. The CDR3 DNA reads TGCAGTGCTAGAGAGGAGGGGGCAACCTACAATGAGCAGTTCTTC.

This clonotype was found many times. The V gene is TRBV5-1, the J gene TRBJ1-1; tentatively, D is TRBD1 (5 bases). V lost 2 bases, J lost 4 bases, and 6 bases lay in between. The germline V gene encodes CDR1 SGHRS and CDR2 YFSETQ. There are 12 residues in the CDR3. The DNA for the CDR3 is TGCGCCAGCAGCTTAGGGACCACTGAAGCTTTCTTT. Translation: CASSLGTTEAFF.

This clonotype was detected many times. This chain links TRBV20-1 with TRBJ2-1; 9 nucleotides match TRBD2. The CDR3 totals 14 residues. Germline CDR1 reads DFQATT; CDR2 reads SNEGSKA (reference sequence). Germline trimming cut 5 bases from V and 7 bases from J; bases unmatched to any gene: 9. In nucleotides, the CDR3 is TGCAGTGCTGGACGTAGCGGGAGCGGGAATGAGCAGTTCTTC. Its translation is CSAGRSGSGNEQFF.

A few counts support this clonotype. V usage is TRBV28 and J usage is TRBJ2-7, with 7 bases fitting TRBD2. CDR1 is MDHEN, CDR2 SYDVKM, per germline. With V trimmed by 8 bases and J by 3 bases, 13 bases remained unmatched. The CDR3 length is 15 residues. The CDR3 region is CASGPGLQTYYEQYF. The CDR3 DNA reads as TGTGCCAGCGGGCCGGGACTACAAACCTACTACGAGCAGTACTTC.

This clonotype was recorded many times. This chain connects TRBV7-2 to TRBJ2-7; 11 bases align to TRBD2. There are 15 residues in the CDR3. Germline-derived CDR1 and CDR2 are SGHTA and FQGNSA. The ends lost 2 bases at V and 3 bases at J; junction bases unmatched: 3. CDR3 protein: CASSLTGTSGYEQYF. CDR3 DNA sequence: TGTGCCAGCAGCTTAACGGGGACTAGCGGCTACGAGCAGTACTTC.

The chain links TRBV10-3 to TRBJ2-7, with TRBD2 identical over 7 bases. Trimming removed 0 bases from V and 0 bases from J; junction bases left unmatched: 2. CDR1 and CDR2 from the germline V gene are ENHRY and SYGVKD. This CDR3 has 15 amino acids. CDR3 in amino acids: CAISESGLVSYEQYF. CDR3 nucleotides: TGTGCCATCAGTGAGTCAGGACTAGTCTCCTACGAGCAGTACTTC.